The 26 T cell receptor beta chains given below trace back to one sample, sequenced in a study of T cell responses to AZD1222 COVID-19 vaccine. Profiled with immunoSEQ multiplex PCR; TCRdb holds only in-frame clones, not every one. The sample includes approximately 170,000 clones, 90% to 95% of them seen just once. Sequences were derived from peripheral blood, sampled 28 days after the second AZD1222 dose. These receptors were collected from an adult who received the AZD1222 COVID-19 vaccine.

The chain carries TRBV25-1 and TRBJ1-2, with D maybe TRBD1 (5 bases). The CDR3 consists of 14 residues. Germline V gives CDR1 MGHDK, CDR2 SYGVNS. Trimming left V 3 bases short and J 2 bases short, with 10 bases between. Written as DNA, the CDR3 is TGTGCCAGCAGTGACCGGGGGATGAACTATGGCTACACCTTC. This sequence encodes CASSDRGMNYGYTF.

The J gene is TRBJ1-2, the V gene TRBV10-3; D remains ambiguous. The CDR3 is made up of 12 amino acids. Trimming removed 10 bases at V and 8 bases at J, with 17 bases between. The V gene's germline CDR1 is ENHRY and CDR2 SYGVKD. The DNA of the CDR3 is TGTGCCACGTACGCGGCGGACGGGGGCTACACCTTC. Protein product: CATYAADGGYTF.

The chain combines TRBV2 with TRBJ1-5, with D possibly being TRBD1 (5 bases). V was pared by 6 bases and J by 1 base, with 7 bases between. CDR3 length equals 13 residues. Germline CDR1 reads SNHLY; CDR2 reads FYNNEI. The CDR3 nucleotides are TGTGCCAGCAGGGCAGGGAGCAATCAGCCCCAGCATTTT. Its translation is CASRAGSNQPQHF.

The genes are TRBV6-5 and TRBJ1-3; perhaps TRBD1 as D (5 bases). Germline assignment: CDR1 MNHEY and CDR2 SVGAGI. V gave up 2 bases and J gave up 2 bases, with 10 bases separating them. CDR3 size: 15 residues. The CDR3 reads CASSYIPGPGNTIYF. In nucleotides, the CDR3 is TGTGCCAGCAGTTACATCCCAGGGCCTGGAAACACCATATATTTT.

Notes on this clone: The junction departs from germline at one end; a sequencing error may be responsible. V is TRBV30 and J is TRBJ1-3; 7 nucleotides line up with TRBD1. Germline V gives CDR1 GTSNPN, CDR2 SVGIG (reference sequence). CDR3 length equals 14 residues. The CDR3: CAWSANRGGDTIYF. The DNA of the CDR3 is TGTGCCTGGAGCGCCAACAGGGGTGGAGACACCATATATTTT.

The chain links TRBV5-6 to TRBJ2-7; tentative D call: TRBD1 (5 bases). The CDR3 is 16 amino acids. CDR1 is SGHDT, CDR2 YYEEEE, per germline. The V end lost 4 bases, the J end lost 0 bases, and 17 bases lay between the germline ends. The CDR3 sequence is CASSQSMQGFSYEQYF. The CDR3 DNA reads as TGTGCCAGCAGCCAGAGTATGCAGGGATTCTCCTACGAGCAGTACTTC.

V is TRBV19 and J is TRBJ1-5, with D possibly matching TRBD1 (6 bases). Trimming left V 7 bases short and J 0 bases short, with 22 bases between. This CDR3 has 18 amino acids. CDR1 and CDR2 from the germline V gene are LNHDA and SQIVND (reference sequence). As DNA, the CDR3 is TGTGCCAGTACCTTATCCCATGGGACACCAGCTAGCAATCAGCCCCAGCATTTT. It specifies CASTLSHGTPASNQPQHF.

This chain uses TRBV10-2 with TRBJ1-5; D perhaps matches TRBD1 (5 bases). CDR1 and CDR2 (germline): WSHSY, SAAADI. Trimming removed 3 bases from V and 3 bases from J, with 9 bases in between. CDR3 length equals 14 residues. Here the CDR3 DNA reads TGCGCCAGCAGTGAATCGACAGACAATCAGCCCCAGCATTTT. Amino acid sequence: CASSESTDNQPQHF.

V and J are TRBV12-3 or TRBV12-4 and TRBJ1-2, with D tentatively TRBD1 (6 bases). V was cut by 6 bases and J by 11 bases, with 16 bases left in between. The CDR3 has 12 residues. In nucleotides, the CDR3 is TGTGCCAGCAGCCCCGACAGGATACCATACACCTTC. This encodes CASSPDRIPYTF.

CDR3 bases: TGCGCCAGCAGCCCGCGGGCGGGGACCGGCTACGAGCAGTACTTC. Protein: CASSPRAGTGYEQYF. The gene calls are TRBV5-1 and TRBJ2-7; D may be TRBD2 (6 bases). The germline V gene has CDR1 SGHRS and CDR2 YFSETQ. The CDR3 is 15 residues long. V shed 4 bases and J shed 3 bases, with 17 bases lying between them.

The rearrangement uses TRBV18 and TRBJ2-3; no definite D call. Trimming shortened V by 1 base and J by 6 bases, and 11 bases separated the two germline ends. CDR1 KGHSH and CDR2 LQKENI come from the germline V gene. There are 14 residues in the CDR3. CDR3 coding DNA: TGTGCCAGCTCACCACTGCAAGGGCATGATACGCAGTATTTT. Protein sequence: CASSPLQGHDTQYF.

The rearrangement links TRBV5-4 to TRBJ2-6; TRBD1 aligns across 9 bases. CDR1 is SGHNT and CDR2 is YYREEE in the germline V gene (reference sequence). The CDR3 is 18 amino acids. The V gene end was trimmed by 4 bases and the J gene end by 3 bases; junction bases not matched to a gene: 11. CDR3 amino acids: CASSGRGQGSSGANVLTF. In DNA form, the CDR3 reads TGTGCCAGCAGCGGGAGGGGACAGGGATCGAGTGGGGCCAACGTCCTGACTTTC.

The table lists this clone with a count of one. This chain joins TRBV30 and TRBJ1-4, with unresolved D. The CDR3 runs 11 residues. The germline CDR1 and CDR2 sequences are GTSNPN and SVGIG (reference sequence). The V end was cut by 0 bases, the J end by 7 bases, with 3 bases between. Here the CDR3 reads CAWSVSEKLFF. The DNA for the CDR3 is TGTGCCTGGAGTGTAAGTGAAAAACTGTTTTTT.

This clone came up once. J is TRBJ1-5 and V is TRBV23-1, with TRBD1 identical over 9 bases. TRBV23-1 qualifies as an ORF whose function is uncertain. This CDR3 has 14 residues. Germline trimming cut 11 bases from V and 6 bases from J; bases unmatched to any gene: 11. CDR3 DNA sequence: TGCGCCCGCCGGCCACAGGGGGCCGGTCAGCCCCAGCATTTT. It yields the protein CARRPQGAGQPQHF.

V usage is TRBV7-9 and J usage is TRBJ2-7; D not resolved. The CDR3 sequence is 14 residues long. Trimming took 7 bases from V and 2 from J, leaving 15 bases between them. In germline, CDR1 is SEHNR, CDR2 FQNEAQ (reference sequence). DNA for the CDR3: TGTGCCAGCACCCCCCCGGGCAGAACCTACGAGCAGTACTTC. Translation: CASTPPGRTYEQYF.

The chain recombines TRBV18 with TRBJ2-1, with D tentatively TRBD2 (5 bases). V gave up 3 bases and J gave up 0 bases, with 12 bases separating them. CDR3 length: 16 residues. Germline CDR1 and CDR2: KGHSH and LQKENI. The CDR3 here is CASSPPASNSYNEQFF. CDR3 coding DNA: TGTGCCAGCTCACCTCCTGCTAGCAACTCCTACAATGAGCAGTTCTTC.

The gene calls are TRBV30 and TRBJ1-2; D gene uncertain. Trimming took off 4 bases at V and 8 bases at J, with 11 bases between the two ends. The V gene's germline CDR1 is GTSNPN and CDR2 SVGIG (reference sequence). CDR3 length: 11 amino acids. The CDR3 loop is CAWKDGLGYTF. The CDR3 nucleotides are TGTGCCTGGAAGGATGGTCTGGGCTACACCTTC.

This chain connects TRBV6-5 to TRBJ1-2, with 10 bases identical to TRBD1. With V trimmed by 7 bases and J by 8 bases, 4 bases remained unmatched. Looked up from germline, CDR1 is MNHEY and CDR2 is SVGAGI. The CDR3 runs 12 residues. The CDR3 nucleotides read TGTGCCAGCAAGACAGGGGGCCGGGGCTACACCTTC. Protein product: CASKTGGRGYTF.

The chain recombines TRBV13 with TRBJ2-5, with 11 bases lining up with TRBD1. The CDR3 contains 14 residues. Unmatched junction bases numbered 4, after V lost 5 bases and J lost 5 bases. CDR1 and CDR2 from the germline V gene are PRHDT and FYEKMQ (reference sequence). CDR3 sequence reads: CASSPGQGVETQYF. The CDR3 DNA is TGTGCCAGCAGCCCGGGACAGGGGGTTGAGACCCAGTACTTC.

This chain joins TRBV9 and TRBJ1-2; 10 bases map to TRBD1. Trimming cost V 7 bases and J 5 bases; bases outside gene matches: 5. Germline V gives CDR1 SGDLS, CDR2 YYNGEE. CDR3 length: 13 residues. The CDR3 DNA sequence: TGTGCCAGCGGGAGACAGGGGGCATATGGCTACACCTTC. It is translated as CASGRQGAYGYTF.

There are a few counts of this clone. Within the sample, other DNA sequences also encode this same CDR3. The V call is TRBV14, the J call TRBJ1-2; D gene ambiguous. Germline V gene data show CDR1 as SGHDN and CDR2 as FVKESK. The ends were cut back, 1 base at V and 2 bases at J, with 5 bases in the middle. This CDR3 region has 13 residues. The DNA for the CDR3 is TGTGCCAGCAGCCAAGGACGGAACTATGGCTACACCTTC. Its translation: CASSQGRNYGYTF.

The V gene is TRBV27, the J gene TRBJ1-5; TRBD1 is a possible D gene (5 bases). Germline values: CDR1 MNHEY, CDR2 SMNVEV (reference sequence). Trimming stripped 6 bases from V and 3 bases from J, with 12 bases between. The CDR3 totals 14 residues. CDR3 amino acids: CASSAGRVNQPQHF. For the CDR3, the DNA is TGTGCCAGCAGCGCAGGGCGAGTCAATCAGCCCCAGCATTTT.

This sequence joins TRBV11-2 and TRBJ1-1, with D perhaps matching TRBD1 (6 bases). Trimming pared 4 bases from V and 1 base from J, leaving 13 bases between. This CDR3 contains 15 residues. Germline lookup yields CDR1 SGHAT and CDR2 FQNNGV. The CDR3 protein is CASSWGGIRNTEAFF. The CDR3 coding sequence is TGTGCCAGCAGCTGGGGGGGCATCCGGAACACTGAAGCTTTCTTT.

The V call is TRBV6-6, the J call TRBJ1-2; a weak D match, TRBD1 (6 bases). Germline V gives CDR1 MNHNY, CDR2 SVGAGI (reference sequence). CDR3 size: 16 residues. The ends were cut back, 3 bases at V and 7 bases at J, with 21 bases in the middle. Here the CDR3 DNA reads TGTGCCAGCAGTTATTCAGGGGCCCAGGGGCATTTTGGCTACACCTTC. This sequence encodes CASSYSGAQGHFGYTF.

The gene calls are TRBV6-2 or TRBV6-3 and TRBJ1-1, with 8 nucleotides matching TRBD1. V shed 0 bases and J 11 bases; nucleotides not matched to a gene: 5. The length of the CDR3 is 13 residues. CDR1 and CDR2 (germline): MNHEY, SVGEGT. The CDR3 DNA reads TGTGCCAGCAGTTACTCGAACAGGGACAGGGCTTTCTTT. Translation: CASSYSNRDRAFF.

The rearrangement joins TRBV19 to TRBJ1-2, with 7 bases aligning to TRBD1. CDR1 and CDR2 from the germline V gene are LNHDA and SQIVND (reference sequence). The J segment lost 4 bases and the V segment lost 5 bases, leaving 10 bases of the junction unmatched. This CDR3 has 15 amino acids. CDR3 nucleotides: TGTGCCAGTAGTCCCTGGGACAGACTAATCTATGGCTACACCTTC. Protein: CASSPWDRLIYGYTF.